The 16 T cell receptor beta chains given below trace back to one sample, sequenced in a study of T cell changes during pregnancy in multiple sclerosis. The table came from immunoSEQ multiplex PCR; TCRdb's copy has only in-frame clones and leaves some out. The sample yields about 110,000 clones, around 92% seen once. The sequencing here drew on peripheral blood, taken after pregnancy. These receptors all come from a female donor with multiple sclerosis, enrolled in a pregnancy study.

The chain is built from TRBV9 and TRBJ1-5, with 7 nucleotides matching TRBD1. Germline loops: CDR1 SGDLS, CDR2 YYNGEE. The CDR3 spans 13 residues. V trimming: 3 bases; J trimming: 4 bases; junction bases outside the gene matches: 1. The chain's CDR3 is CASSAQGNQPQHF. For the CDR3, the DNA is TGTGCCAGCAGCGCACAGGGGAATCAGCCCCAGCATTTT.

This sequence joins TRBV6-6 and TRBJ1-2; D perhaps matches TRBD1 (6 bases). CDR3 length: 13 amino acids. Germline CDR1 reads MNHNY; CDR2 reads SVGAGI (reference sequence). V was trimmed by 5 bases and J by 2 bases, leaving 9 bases between them. The CDR3 region is CASSPGQNYGYTF. CDR3 DNA: TGTGCCAGCAGTCCCGGACAGAACTATGGCTACACCTTC.

The V and J genes are TRBV6-5 and TRBJ2-6; 7 nucleotides agree with TRBD1. Germline trimming cut 6 bases from V and 2 bases from J; bases unmatched to any gene: 4. This CDR3 region has 15 residues. Germline CDR1 is MNHEY and CDR2 is SVGAGI. The CDR3 DNA reads TGTGCCAGCAGGCGCGACAGGGCTGGGGCCAACGTCCTGACTTTC. This sequence encodes CASRRDRAGANVLTF.

This rearrangement joins TRBV28 to TRBJ1-4; 9 bases are shared with TRBD1. Germline CDR1 and CDR2: MDHEN and SYDVKM. This CDR3 is 19 amino acids long. The J segment lost 2 bases and the V segment lost 5 bases, leaving 15 bases of the junction unmatched. The CDR3 nucleotides read TGTGCCAGCAGTGCCGACAGGGGGTGGCGTGCCACGACTAATGAAAAACTGTTTTTT. This translates into CASSADRGWRATTNEKLFF.

This clone occurred once. The rearrangement joins TRBV7-3 to TRBJ2-7; D perhaps matches TRBD1 (5 bases). Trimming shortened V by 2 bases and J by 5 bases, and 13 bases separated the two germline ends. The germline V gene encodes CDR1 SGHTA and CDR2 FQGTGA. The CDR3 has 14 residues. The CDR3 spells CASSLQGVGDEQYF. CDR3 sequence (DNA): TGTGCCAGCAGCTTACAAGGGGTTGGGGACGAGCAGTACTTC.

J is TRBJ1-4 and V is TRBV7-9; possible D gene TRBD1, 5 bases. This CDR3 spans 16 amino acids. Germline CDR1 and CDR2: SEHNR and FQNEAQ (reference sequence). V shed 5 bases and J shed 2 bases, with 15 bases lying between them. The CDR3 here is CASSLRQGGTNEKLFF. Written as DNA, the CDR3 is TGTGCCAGCAGCCTGAGGCAGGGCGGCACTAATGAAAAACTGTTTTTT.

The CDR3 is CASSLGGYQPQHF. The CDR3 DNA reads TGTGCCAGCAGCTTAGGAGGGTATCAGCCCCAGCATTTT. The chain carries TRBV7-2 and TRBJ1-5; D remains unclear. The V and J ends lost 1 base and 5 bases respectively, with 6 bases between them. CDR3 length: 13 residues. From germline, CDR1 is SGHTA and CDR2 FQGNSA.

This clone was seen more than once but under ten times. The rearrangement joins TRBV6-1 to TRBJ1-5; D not certain. Deletions cut 8 bases from V and 4 bases from J, with 18 bases between. Germline assignment: CDR1 MNHNS and CDR2 SASEGT. CDR3 length: 15 amino acids. The CDR3 DNA follows: TGTGCCAGCTCACGAGGGAGGGCTGATAATCAGCCCCAGCATTTT. This codes for CASSRGRADNQPQHF.

The rearrangement uses TRBV1 and TRBJ2-1; the table's D call of TRBD2 was not tested on the DNA. TRBV1 is a recognized pseudogene. This CDR3 spans 17 amino acids. Written as DNA, the CDR3 is TGCACCAGCAGCCAAGTTCCAGCGAATAGCTCCTACAATGAGCAGTTCTTC. It codes for CTSSQVPANSSYNEQFF.

V usage is TRBV6-5 and J usage is TRBJ2-2; maybe TRBD1 (6 bases). The germline gives CDR1 MNHEY, CDR2 SVGAGI. V lost 5 bases, J lost 6 bases, and 13 bases lay in between. This CDR3 contains 14 residues. In DNA form, the CDR3 reads TGTGCCAGCAGTACATTCGGACAGTCCGGGGAGCTGTTTTTT. This codes for CASSTFGQSGELFF.

The CDR3 DNA is TGTGCCAGCAGCTTAAGGACAGAAGCCGGCTACACCTTC. Its translation: CASSLRTEAGYTF. V gene TRBV11-2 combines with J gene TRBJ1-2; the D gene is possibly TRBD1 (6 bases). The CDR3 length is 13 residues. Looked up from germline, CDR1 is SGHAT and CDR2 is FQNNGV. V shed 2 bases and J shed 8 bases, with 12 bases lying between them.

This chain's CDR3 is CASSSGGDNQPQHF. The CDR3 coding sequence is TGTGCCAGCAGTTCAGGCGGGGATAATCAGCCCCAGCATTTT. This sequence joins TRBV28 and TRBJ1-5; D ambiguous. CDR1 is MDHEN, CDR2 SYDVKM, per germline. Trimming shortened V by 4 bases and J by 4 bases, and 11 bases separated the two germline ends. This CDR3 is built from 14 residues.

The chain links TRBV5-5 to TRBJ2-7; D is ambiguous. CDR3 length: 14 residues. Germline V gene lookup returns CDR1 SGHKS and CDR2 YYEKEE (reference sequence). Trimming took off 0 bases at V and 1 base at J, with 8 bases between the two ends. CDR3 in amino acids: CASSLEARSYEQYF. For the CDR3, the DNA is TGTGCCAGCAGCTTGGAAGCTAGGTCCTACGAGCAGTACTTC.

The chain combines TRBV5-1 with TRBJ2-3; 7 nucleotides line up with TRBD2. CDR3 length equals 22 residues. V shed 5 bases and J 0 bases; nucleotides not matched to a gene: 27. In germline, CDR1 is SGHRS, CDR2 YFSETQ. CDR3 sequence: CASSFVRSVSGLERTSTDTQYF. The CDR3 DNA reads as TGCGCCAGCAGTTTTGTCCGCTCCGTCAGCGGACTAGAGCGGACTAGCACAGATACGCAGTATTTT.

This chain joins TRBV9 and TRBJ2-3, with 7 positions matching TRBD2. CDR1 and CDR2 from the germline V gene are SGDLS and YYNGEE. J lost 2 bases, V lost 1 base, and 4 bases had no gene match. The CDR3 length is 15 residues. For the CDR3, the DNA is TGTGCCAGCAGCGTAAGCGGGGCCGCCACAGATACGCAGTATTTT. This translates into CASSVSGAATDTQYF.

This clone has only a few counts. The genes are TRBV27 and TRBJ1-2; no definite D call. There are 15 residues in the CDR3. The V end was cut by 4 bases, the J end by 2 bases, with 14 bases between. Germline loops: CDR1 MNHEY, CDR2 SMNVEV (reference sequence). The CDR3 bases are TGTGCCAGCAGTTCCCGTGACGCGGGCAACTATGGCTACACCTTC. The encoded protein is CASSSRDAGNYGYTF.